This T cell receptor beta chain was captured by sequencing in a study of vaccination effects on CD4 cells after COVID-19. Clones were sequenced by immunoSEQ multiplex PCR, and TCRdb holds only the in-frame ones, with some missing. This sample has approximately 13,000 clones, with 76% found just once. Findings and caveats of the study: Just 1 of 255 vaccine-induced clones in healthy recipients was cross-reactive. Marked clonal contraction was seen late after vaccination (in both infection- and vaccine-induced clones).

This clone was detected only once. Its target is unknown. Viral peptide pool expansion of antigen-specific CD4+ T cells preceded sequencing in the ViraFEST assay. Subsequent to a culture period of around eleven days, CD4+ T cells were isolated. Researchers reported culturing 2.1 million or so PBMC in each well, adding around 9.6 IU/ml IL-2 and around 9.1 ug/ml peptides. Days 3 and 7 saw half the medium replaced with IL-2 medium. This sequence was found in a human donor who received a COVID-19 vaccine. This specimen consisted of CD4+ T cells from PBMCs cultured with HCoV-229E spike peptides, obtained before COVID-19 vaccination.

Here the CDR3 reads CASSGGANVLTF. The CDR3, as DNA: TGTGCCAGCAGCGGTGGGGCCAACGTCCTGACTTTC. The chain links TRBV28 to TRBJ2-6; D is ambiguous. V shed 6 bases and J shed 3 bases, with 3 bases lying between them. This CDR3 contains 12 residues. CDR1 MDHEN and CDR2 SYDVKM come from the germline V gene.